This T cell receptor (beta chain) came from a study of blood T cell repertoires in COVID-19. Data came from immunoSEQ multiplex PCR; TCRdb stores just in-frame clones and leaves some out. This sample has about 180,000 clones, with about four fifths found just once. The receptor comes from a woman aged 55-75 years with COVID-19, enrolled during active disease. The sample was peripheral blood.

The CDR3 here is CASSETQGDYGYTF. CDR3 DNA sequence: TGTGCCAGCAGTGAAACCCAGGGTGACTATGGCTACACCTTC. The V call is TRBV6-1, the J call TRBJ1-2; tentatively, D is TRBD1 (5 bases). The CDR3 sequence is 14 residues long. V was trimmed by 2 bases and J by 3 bases, leaving 10 bases between them. The germline CDR1 and CDR2 sequences are MNHNS and SASEGT.